These T cell receptor beta chains were read from a single sample in a study of control samples from healthy donors and cancer patients. Produced via immunoSEQ multiplex PCR; TCRdb's table is partial and in-frame only. This table has tens of thousands of clones, approximately 89% appearing once. Sequencing was done on a sample of blood. These receptors came from a man aged 50 to 59 in good health. CDR3s leave out the opening cysteine and the closing phenylalanine or tryptophan. The D gene is left open where the match is weak.

TRBV6-5	-	ASHRGGGGTGELF
TRBV7-2	TRBD1	ASTSGQAGEKLF
TRBV11-2	-	ASSLGRNTEAF
TRBV24-1	TRBD1	ATSGTGGWDEQF
TRBV5-6	-	ASSAGGEYSNQPQH
TRBV5-1	-	ASSSTGLGNEQF
TRBV2	-	ASKDTGELF
TRBV27	-	ASSLSPGVYNEQF
TRBV10-3	-	AIRLEEVTEAF
TRBV14	TRBD1	ASSQTGGYQETQY
TRBV29-1	TRBD2	SCRTSGGSGEQF
TRBV14	-	ASSQEGRVVPR
TRBV20-1	-	SASRLKPYEQY
TRBV30	-	AWSPSTRPQH
TRBV19	TRBD1	ASSKTGSAYGYT
TRBV11-2	-	ASSLGGNGQPQH
TRBV18	-	ASSPNSLATNEKLF
TRBV5-1	TRBD1	ASSKGQGVNEQY
TRBV30	-	AWSVGSSNTQY
TRBV5-6	-	ASSSAVGHKYYEQY
TRBV29-1	-	SVEGVAGGEAF
TRBV7-8	-	ASSLWITGPEAF
TRBV4-1	-	ASSQGPEQF
TRBV7-9	-	ASSSQAAEQY
TRBV2	TRBD1	ASVGTGVSYEQY
TRBV7-3	TRBD1	ASSPTGDRYEQY
TRBV18	TRBD2	ASSPPGLAGPSYNEQF
TRBV2	-	ASSEGGWQPQH
TRBV14	-	ASSQERDIGEQY
TRBV3-1/TRBV3-2	-	ASSQVGTGQQY
TRBV6-1	-	ASSDPGRGSSYEQY
TRBV5-1	-	ASSSTILDKNTEAF
TRBV9	-	ASRGLQRGNTEAF
TRBV5-6	-	ASSLPGRDDYGYT
TRBV6-5	-	ASSWYSNQPQH
TRBV5-6	-	ASSLRGPYTEAF
TRBV24-1	-	ATSAWTGELF
TRBV19	-	ATRGPRREKLF
TRBV7-2	TRBD1	ASSWDRNTDTQY
TRBV18	-	ASSSFQEFHGYT
TRBV15	-	ATSKSGTMNTEAF
TRBV11-3	-	ASSLGGSTDTQY
TRBV2	TRBD2	ASSETSGGARTQY
TRBV5-5	-	ASSFIPGGAANQPQH
TRBV19	-	ASSNEVRGTEAF
TRBV19	-	ASSMLSGNTIY
TRBV5-1	-	ASRYGTENEKLF
TRBV5-1	-	ASSLQDSSYGYT
TRBV4-1	-	ASSQDIVTRNTIY
TRBV18	-	ASSPTPQIMNTEAF
TRBV15	-	ATSRDRGAGTEAF
TRBV7-9	-	ASSLALRLGRSSPLH